This paragraph reports one TCR beta chain. What it binds is not known. This sample is drawn from a study of shared clonotypes between healthy human individuals. TCRdb's copy holds only in-frame clones and misses some; the assay was immunoSEQ multiplex PCR. The sample holds roughly 1,100,000 clones, around four fifths seen once. Whole-study findings and limits: Naive subsets typically showed greater estimated richness than memory subsets. Non-shared clonotypes displayed generation probabilities falling below those of clonotypes present in all four donors.

V lost 8 bases, J lost 6 bases, and 16 bases lay in between. The CDR3 has 13 residues. CDR1 is KGHSH and CDR2 is LQKENI in the germline V gene. Donors were healthy HIV-negative adults without recently reported acute infections or vaccinations. In the CD4+ fraction, cells were divided into CD45RA+ naive and CD45RA-negative memory subsets. Sequenced material: memory CD4+ T cells sorted from blood. Subset noted: CD45RA-negative fraction. The chain links TRBV18 to TRBJ1-2; D might be TRBD1 (5 bases). The sequence was collected from a man younger than 35 in good health. In nucleotides, the CDR3 is TGTGCCAGCACCCCCCTGGGAGGGGATGGCTACACCTTC. Its protein is CASTPLGGDGYTF.